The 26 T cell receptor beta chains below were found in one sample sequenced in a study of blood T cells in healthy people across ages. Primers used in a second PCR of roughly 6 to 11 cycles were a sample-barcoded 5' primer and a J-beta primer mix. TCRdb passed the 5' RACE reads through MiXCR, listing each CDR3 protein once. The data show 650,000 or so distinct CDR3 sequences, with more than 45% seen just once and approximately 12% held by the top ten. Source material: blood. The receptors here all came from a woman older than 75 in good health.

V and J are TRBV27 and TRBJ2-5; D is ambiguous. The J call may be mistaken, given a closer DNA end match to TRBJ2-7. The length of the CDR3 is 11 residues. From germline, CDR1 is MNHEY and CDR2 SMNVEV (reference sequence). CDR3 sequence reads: CATRKNYEQYF. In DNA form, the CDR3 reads TGTGCCACCCGGAAAAACTACGAGCAGTACTTC.

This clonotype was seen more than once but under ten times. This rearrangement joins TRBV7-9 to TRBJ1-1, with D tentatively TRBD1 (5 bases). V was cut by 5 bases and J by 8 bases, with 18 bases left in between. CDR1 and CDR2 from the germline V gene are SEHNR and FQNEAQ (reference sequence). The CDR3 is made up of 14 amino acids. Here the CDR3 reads CASSKNTGDGEAFF. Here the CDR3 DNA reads TGTGCCAGCAGCAAGAACACGGGGGATGGCGAAGCTTTCTTT.

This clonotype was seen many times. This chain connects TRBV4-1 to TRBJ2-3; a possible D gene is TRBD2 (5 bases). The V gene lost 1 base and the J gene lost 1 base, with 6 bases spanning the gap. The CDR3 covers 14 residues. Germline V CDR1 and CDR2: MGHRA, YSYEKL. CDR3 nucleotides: TGCGCCAGCAGCCAAGTCGGGGGCACAGATACGCAGTATTTT. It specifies CASSQVGGTDTQYF.

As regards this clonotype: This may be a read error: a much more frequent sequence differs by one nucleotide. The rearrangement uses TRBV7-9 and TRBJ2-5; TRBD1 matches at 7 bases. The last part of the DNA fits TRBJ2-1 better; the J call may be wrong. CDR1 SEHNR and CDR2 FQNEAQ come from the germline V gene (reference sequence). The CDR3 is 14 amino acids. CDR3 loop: CASSRTGKQETQFF. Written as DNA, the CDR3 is TGTGCCAGCAGCCGGACAGGAAAACAAGAGACCCAGTTCTTC.

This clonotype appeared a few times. The CDR3 spells CASSLVLDLQETQYF. For the CDR3, the DNA is TGCGCCAGCAGCTTGGTTTTGGACCTCCAAGAGACCCAGTACTTC. The chain recombines TRBV5-1 with TRBJ2-5, with unresolved D. The V and J ends lost 0 bases and 1 base respectively, with 10 bases between them. From germline, CDR1 is SGHRS and CDR2 YFSETQ. This CDR3 has 15 amino acids.

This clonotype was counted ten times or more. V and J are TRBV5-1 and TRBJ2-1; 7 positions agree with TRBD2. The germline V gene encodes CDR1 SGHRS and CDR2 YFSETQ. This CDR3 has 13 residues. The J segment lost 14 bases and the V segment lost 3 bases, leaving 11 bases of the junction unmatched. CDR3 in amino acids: CASSSTLTSRKFF. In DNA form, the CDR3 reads TGCGCCAGCAGCTCGACCCTGACTAGCCGCAAGTTCTTC.

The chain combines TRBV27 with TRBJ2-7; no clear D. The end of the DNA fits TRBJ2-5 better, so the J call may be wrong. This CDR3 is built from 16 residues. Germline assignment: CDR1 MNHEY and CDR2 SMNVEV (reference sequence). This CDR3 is CASSLSPSPIGETQYF. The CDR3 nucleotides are TGTGCCAGCAGTTTATCCCCGAGTCCGATCGGGGAGACCCAGTACTTC.

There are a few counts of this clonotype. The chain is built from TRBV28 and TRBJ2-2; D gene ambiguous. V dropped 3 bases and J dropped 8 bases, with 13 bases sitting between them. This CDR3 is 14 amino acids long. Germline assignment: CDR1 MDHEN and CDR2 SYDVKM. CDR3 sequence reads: CASSFMSLDGELFF. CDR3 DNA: TGTGCCAGCAGTTTTATGAGCCTCGATGGGGAGCTGTTTTTT.

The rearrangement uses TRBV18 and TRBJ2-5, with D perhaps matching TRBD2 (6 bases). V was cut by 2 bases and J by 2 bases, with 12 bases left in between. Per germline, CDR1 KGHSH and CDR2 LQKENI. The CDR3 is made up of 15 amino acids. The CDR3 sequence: CASSPFRGNQETQYF. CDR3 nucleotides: TGTGCCAGCTCACCATTCCGGGGGAATCAAGAGACCCAGTACTTC.

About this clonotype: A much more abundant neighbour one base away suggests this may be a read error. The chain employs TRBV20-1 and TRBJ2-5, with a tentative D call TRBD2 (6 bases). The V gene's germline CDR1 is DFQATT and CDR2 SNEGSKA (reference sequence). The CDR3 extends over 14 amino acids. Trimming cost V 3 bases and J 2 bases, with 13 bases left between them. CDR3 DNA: TGCAGTGCTAGTCCGGGGGTGAGACAAGAGACCCAGTACTTC. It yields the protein CSASPGVRQETQYF.

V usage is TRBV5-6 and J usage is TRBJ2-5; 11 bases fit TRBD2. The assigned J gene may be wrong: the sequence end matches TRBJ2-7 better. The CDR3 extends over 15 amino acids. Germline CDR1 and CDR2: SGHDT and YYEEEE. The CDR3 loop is CASSLELAGANEQYF. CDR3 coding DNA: TGTGCCAGCAGCTTGGAACTAGCGGGGGCAAACGAGCAGTACTTC.

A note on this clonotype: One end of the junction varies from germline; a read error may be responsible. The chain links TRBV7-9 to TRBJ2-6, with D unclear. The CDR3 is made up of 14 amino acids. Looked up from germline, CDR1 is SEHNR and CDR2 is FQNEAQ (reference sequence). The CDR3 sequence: CSSSYGSGANVLTF. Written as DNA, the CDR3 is TGTTCCAGCAGCTACGGTAGCGGGGCCAACGTCCTGACTTTC.

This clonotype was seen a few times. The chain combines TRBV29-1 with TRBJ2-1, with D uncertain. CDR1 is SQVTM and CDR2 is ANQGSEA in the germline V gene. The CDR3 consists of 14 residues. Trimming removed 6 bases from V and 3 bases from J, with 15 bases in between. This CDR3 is CSVPLRPDYNEQFF. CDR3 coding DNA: TGCAGCGTCCCCCTTAGGCCAGACTACAATGAGCAGTTCTTC.

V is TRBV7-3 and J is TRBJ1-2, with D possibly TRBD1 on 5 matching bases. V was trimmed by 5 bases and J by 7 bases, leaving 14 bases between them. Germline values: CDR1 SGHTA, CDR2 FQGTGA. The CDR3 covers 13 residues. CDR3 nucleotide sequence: TGTGCCAGCAGCATCGAGGGGTGGCTTGGCTACACCTTC. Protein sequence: CASSIEGWLGYTF.

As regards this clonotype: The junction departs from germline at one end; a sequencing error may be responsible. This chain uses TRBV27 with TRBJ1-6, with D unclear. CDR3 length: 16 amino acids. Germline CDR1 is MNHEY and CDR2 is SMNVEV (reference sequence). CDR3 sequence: CTSSLRAPRDNSPLHF. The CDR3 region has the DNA TGTACCAGCAGTTTAAGGGCACCTCGGGATAATTCACCCCTCCACTTT.

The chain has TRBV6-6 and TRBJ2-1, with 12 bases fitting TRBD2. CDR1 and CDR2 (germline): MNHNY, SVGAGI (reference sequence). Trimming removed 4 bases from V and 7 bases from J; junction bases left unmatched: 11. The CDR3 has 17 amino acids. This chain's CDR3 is CASSFSSGGAGHNEQFF. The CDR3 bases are TGTGCCAGCAGTTTCTCTAGCGGGGGGGCCGGACATAATGAGCAGTTCTTC.

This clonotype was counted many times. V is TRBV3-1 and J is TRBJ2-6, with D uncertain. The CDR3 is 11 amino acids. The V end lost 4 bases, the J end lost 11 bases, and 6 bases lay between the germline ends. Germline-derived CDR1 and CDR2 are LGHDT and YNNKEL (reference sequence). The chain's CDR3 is CASSRRHVLTF. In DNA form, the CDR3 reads TGTGCCAGCAGCCGTAGACACGTCCTGACTTTC.

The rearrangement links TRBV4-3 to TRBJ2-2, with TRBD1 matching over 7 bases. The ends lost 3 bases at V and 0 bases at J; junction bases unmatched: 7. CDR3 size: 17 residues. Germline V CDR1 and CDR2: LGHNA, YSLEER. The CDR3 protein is CASSQVDRDPNTGELFF. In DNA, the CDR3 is TGCGCCAGCAGCCAGGTCGACAGGGACCCGAACACCGGGGAGCTGTTTTTT.

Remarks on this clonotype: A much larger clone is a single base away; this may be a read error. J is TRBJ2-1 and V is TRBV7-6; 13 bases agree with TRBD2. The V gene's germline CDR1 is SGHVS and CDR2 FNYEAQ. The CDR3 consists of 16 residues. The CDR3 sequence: CASSDGTSGDYSEQFF. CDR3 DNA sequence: TGTGCCAGCAGCGACGGGACTAGCGGGGACTACAGTGAGCAGTTCTTC.

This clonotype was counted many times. CDR3 sequence reads: CASRPSVFGTDTQYF. Written as DNA, the CDR3 is TGTGCCAGCAGGCCCTCCGTTTTCGGCACAGATACGCAGTATTTT. The chain employs TRBV6-5 and TRBJ2-3, with unresolved D. CDR1 is MNHEY and CDR2 is SVGAGI in the germline V gene. V lost 6 bases and J 1 base, leaving 14 bases between the germline ends. CDR3 length equals 15 residues.

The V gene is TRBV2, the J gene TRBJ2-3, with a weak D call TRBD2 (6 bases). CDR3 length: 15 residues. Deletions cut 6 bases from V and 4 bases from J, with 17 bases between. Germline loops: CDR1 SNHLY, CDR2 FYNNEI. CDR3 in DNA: TGTGCCAGCAGGCGCTCAGGAGGGCCCTCAGATACGCAGTATTTT. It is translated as CASRRSGGPSDTQYF.

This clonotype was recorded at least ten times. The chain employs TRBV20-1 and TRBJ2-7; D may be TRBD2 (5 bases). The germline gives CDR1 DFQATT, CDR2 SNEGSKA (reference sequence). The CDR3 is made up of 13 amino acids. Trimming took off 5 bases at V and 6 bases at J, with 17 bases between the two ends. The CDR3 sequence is CSAPRQPSGEQYF. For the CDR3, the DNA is TGCAGTGCTCCCCGACAACCAAGCGGCGAGCAGTACTTC.

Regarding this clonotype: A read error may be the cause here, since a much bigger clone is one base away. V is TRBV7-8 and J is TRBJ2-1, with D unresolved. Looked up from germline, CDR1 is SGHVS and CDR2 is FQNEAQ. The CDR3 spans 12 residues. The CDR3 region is CAGSSSLREQFF. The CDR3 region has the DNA TGTGCCGGCAGCTCATCCCTCAGAGAGCAGTTCTTC.

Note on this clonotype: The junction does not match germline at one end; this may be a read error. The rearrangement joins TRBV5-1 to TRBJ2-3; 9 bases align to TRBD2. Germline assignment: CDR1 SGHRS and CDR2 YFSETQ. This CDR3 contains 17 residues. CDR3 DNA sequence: TGCGCCAGCAGCCCCAAGCTAGCGGGAAGGATCACAGATGCGCAGTATTTT. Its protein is CASSPKLAGRITDAQYF. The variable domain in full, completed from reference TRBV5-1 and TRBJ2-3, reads KAGVTQTPRYLIKTRGQQVTLSCSPISGHRSVSWYQQTPGQGLQFLFEYFSETQRNKGNFPGRFSGRQFSNSRSEMNVSTLELGDSALYLCASSPKLAGRITDAQYFGPGTRLTVL.

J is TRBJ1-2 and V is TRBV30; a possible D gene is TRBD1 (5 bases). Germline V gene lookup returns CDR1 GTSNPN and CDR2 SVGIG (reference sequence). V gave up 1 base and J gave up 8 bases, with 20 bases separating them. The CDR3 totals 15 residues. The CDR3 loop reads CAWSDPDPVRGGYTF. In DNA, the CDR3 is TGTGCCTGGAGTGACCCTGACCCGGTTAGGGGAGGCTACACCTTC.

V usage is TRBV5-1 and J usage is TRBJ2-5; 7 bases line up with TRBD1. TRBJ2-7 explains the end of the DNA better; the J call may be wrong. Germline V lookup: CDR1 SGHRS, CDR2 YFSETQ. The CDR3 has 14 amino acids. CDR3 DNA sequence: TGCGCCAGCAGCAGAAACAGGGGAAATTACGAGCAGTACTTC. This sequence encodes CASSRNRGNYEQYF.